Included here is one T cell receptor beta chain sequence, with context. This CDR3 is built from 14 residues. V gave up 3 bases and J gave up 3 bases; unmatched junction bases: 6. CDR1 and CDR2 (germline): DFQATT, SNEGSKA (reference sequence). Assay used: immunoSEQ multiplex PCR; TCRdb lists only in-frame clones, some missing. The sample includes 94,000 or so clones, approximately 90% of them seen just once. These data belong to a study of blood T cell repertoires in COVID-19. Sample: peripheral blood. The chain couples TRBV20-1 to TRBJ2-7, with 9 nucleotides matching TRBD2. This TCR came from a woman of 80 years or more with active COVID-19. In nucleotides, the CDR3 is TGCAGTGCTAGTCGACTAGCGGCAAACTACGAGCAGTACTTC. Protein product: CSASRLAANYEQYF.